The clone carrying this T cell receptor beta chain was recorded once. The antigen is undetermined. The sample originates from a study of cytomegalovirus exposure and HLA in healthy donors. Study summary: In a later analysis, the roughly 120 validation repertoires were reported to have used the same platform as the roughly 730 first-cohort repertoires.

The study, taken as a whole, reports: It was reportedly the case that the classifier diagnosed cytomegalovirus status with high specificity and sensitivity. As confirmed in vitro, a few CMV-associated chains were specific for CMV antigens. Within the approximately 130 validation repertoires, first-cohort TCR clusters tended to co-occur, according to a later analysis.

The method was immunoSEQ multiplex PCR; TCRdb's version includes in-frame clones alone and lacks a portion of them. This sample has roughly 330,000 clones, with about nine tenths found just once. V was clipped by 3 bases and J by 2 bases; unmatched bases: 0. The CDR3 runs to 12 residues. Germline CDR1 GTSNPN, CDR2 SVGIG (reference sequence). The chain recombines TRBV30 with TRBJ2-7, with TRBD1 identical over 8 bases. The TCR sequence derives from a woman aged 25-40 years in good health and CMV-seropositive. The material sequenced was PBMCs. The CDR3 DNA reads as TGTGCCTGGAGGGACAGGGCCTACGAGCAGTACTTC. It encodes CAWRDRAYEQYF. Complete variable domain (other parts from reference TRBV30 and TRBJ2-7): SQTIHQWPATLVQPVGSPLSLECTVEGTSNPNLYWYRQAAGRGLQLLFYSVGIGQISSEVPQNLSASRPQDRQFILSSKKLLLSDSGFYLCAWRDRAYEQYFGPGTRLTVT.